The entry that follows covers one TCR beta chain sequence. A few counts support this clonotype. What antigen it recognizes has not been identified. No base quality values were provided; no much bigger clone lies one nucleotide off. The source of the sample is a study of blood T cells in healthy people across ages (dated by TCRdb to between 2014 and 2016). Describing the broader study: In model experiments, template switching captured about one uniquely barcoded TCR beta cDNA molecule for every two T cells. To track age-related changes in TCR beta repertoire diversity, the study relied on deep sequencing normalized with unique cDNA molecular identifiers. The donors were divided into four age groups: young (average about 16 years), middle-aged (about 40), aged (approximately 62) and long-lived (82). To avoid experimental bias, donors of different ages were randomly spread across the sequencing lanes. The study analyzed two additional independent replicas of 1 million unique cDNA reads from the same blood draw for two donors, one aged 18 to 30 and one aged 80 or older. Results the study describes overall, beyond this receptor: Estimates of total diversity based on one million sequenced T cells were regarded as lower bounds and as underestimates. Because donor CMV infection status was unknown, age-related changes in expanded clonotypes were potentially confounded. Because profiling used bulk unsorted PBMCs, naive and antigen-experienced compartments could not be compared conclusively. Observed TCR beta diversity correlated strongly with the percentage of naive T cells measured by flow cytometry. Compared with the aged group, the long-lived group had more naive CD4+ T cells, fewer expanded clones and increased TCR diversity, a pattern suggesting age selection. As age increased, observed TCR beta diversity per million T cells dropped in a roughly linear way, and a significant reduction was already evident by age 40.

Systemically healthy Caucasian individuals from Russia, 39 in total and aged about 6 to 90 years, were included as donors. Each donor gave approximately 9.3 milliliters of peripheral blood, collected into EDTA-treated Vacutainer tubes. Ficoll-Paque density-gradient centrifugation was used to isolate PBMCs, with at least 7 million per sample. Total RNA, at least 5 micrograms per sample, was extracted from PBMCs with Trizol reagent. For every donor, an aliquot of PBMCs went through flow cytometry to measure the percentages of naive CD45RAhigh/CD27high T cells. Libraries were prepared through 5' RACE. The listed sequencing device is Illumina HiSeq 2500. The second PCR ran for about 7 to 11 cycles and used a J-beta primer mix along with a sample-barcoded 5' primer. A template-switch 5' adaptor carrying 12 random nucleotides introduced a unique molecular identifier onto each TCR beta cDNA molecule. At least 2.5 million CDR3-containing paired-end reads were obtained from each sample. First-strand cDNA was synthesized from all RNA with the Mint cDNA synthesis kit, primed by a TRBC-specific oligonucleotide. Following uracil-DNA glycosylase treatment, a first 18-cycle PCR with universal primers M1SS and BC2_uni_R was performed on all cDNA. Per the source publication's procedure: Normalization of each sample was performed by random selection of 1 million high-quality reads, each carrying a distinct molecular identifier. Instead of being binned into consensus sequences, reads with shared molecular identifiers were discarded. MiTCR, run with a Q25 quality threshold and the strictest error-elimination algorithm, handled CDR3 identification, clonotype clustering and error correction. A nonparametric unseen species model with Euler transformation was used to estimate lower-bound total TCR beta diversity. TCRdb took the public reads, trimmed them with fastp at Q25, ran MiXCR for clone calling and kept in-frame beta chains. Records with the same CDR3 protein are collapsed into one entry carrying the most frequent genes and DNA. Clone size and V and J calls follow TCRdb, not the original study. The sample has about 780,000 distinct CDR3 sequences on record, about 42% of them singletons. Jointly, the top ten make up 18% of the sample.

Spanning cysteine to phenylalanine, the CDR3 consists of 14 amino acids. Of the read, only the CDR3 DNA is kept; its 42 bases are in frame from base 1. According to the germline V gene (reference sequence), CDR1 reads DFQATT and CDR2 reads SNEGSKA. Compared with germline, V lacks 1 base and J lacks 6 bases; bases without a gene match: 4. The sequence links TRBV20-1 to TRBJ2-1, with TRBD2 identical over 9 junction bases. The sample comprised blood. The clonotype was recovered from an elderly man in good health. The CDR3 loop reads CSARGASGINEQFF. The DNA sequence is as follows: TGCAGTGCTAGAGGGGCTAGCGGGATCAATGAGCAGTTCTTC.